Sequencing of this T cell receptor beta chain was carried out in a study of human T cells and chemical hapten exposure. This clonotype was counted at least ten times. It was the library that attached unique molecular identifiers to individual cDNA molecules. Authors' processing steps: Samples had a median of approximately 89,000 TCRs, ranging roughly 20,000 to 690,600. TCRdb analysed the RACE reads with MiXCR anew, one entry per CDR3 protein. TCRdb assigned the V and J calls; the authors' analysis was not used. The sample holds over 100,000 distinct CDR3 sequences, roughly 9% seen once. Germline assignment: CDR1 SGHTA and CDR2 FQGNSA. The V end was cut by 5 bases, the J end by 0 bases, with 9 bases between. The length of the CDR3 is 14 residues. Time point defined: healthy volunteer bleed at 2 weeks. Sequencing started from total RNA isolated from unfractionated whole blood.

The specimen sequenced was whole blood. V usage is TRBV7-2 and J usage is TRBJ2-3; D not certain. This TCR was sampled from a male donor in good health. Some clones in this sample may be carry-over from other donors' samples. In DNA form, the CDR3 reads TGTGCCAGCAGCAACGCACCCAGCACAGATACGCAGTATTTT. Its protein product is CASSNAPSTDTQYF.